This T cell receptor beta chain came from a study of blood T cell repertoires in COVID-19. Study-level information: Both acute and convalescent COVID-19 samples were obtained from the United States, Italy and Spain. The analysed material was cDNA or gDNA that came from T cells, B-cell-depleted T cells, or PBMCs.

In the study's own analysis: Amplification of reference gene primers provided the estimated nucleated cell counts. Clones were read by immunoSEQ multiplex PCR, and TCRdb kept only the in-frame ones, dropping some. The V and J calls and clone size were taken over from that table, and D and trimming were inferred from the DNA. The sample has 150,000 to 200,000 clones, roughly 90% seen once; the top ten hold about a quarter. The germline gives CDR1 SQVTM, CDR2 ANQGSEA. The CDR3 contains 15 residues. The junction had 11 bases not matched to a gene; V was cut back by 6 bases and J by 1 base. Sequences were obtained from peripheral blood. The chain has TRBV29-1 and TRBJ2-7; 8 bases map to TRBD1. The sequence was obtained from a man between 60 and 70 years old with acute or convalescent COVID-19. The chain's CDR3 is CSVRGRDRPSYEQYF. CDR3 DNA sequence: TGCAGCGTCCGGGGCCGGGACAGGCCGTCCTACGAGCAGTACTTC.